What follows are 17 T cell receptor beta chains derived from one specimen sequenced in a study of identical twins' blood T cells. MiXCR, applied by TCRdb to the 5' RACE reads, yields one record per CDR3 protein. The sample contains a few hundred thousand distinct CDR3 sequences, about 28% of which appear only once. Material: PBMCs. The receptors were sampled from a woman aged 18 to 49 in good health.

This clonotype appeared a single time. This chain uses TRBV12-3 or TRBV12-4 with TRBJ1-1; D call uncertain. The CDR3 spans 13 residues. V lost 1 base, J lost 5 bases, and 8 bases lay in between. The CDR3 here is CASSLGAGTEAFF. In DNA form, the CDR3 reads TGTGCCAGCAGTTTAGGCGCGGGGACTGAAGCTTTCTTT.

V usage is TRBV5-1 and J usage is TRBJ2-3; D is perhaps TRBD1 or TRBD2 (5 bases each). V dropped 7 bases and J dropped 2 bases, with 17 bases sitting between them. CDR1 SGHRS and CDR2 YFSETQ come from the germline V gene. This CDR3 has 15 residues. The CDR3 bases are TGCGCCAGCGCCCTGAGGGGACCCCACACAGATACGCAGTATTTT. Amino acids: CASALRGPHTDTQYF.

The V gene is TRBV9, the J gene TRBJ2-5; perhaps TRBD2 as D (5 bases). V shed 4 bases and J shed 6 bases, with 16 bases lying between them. This CDR3 contains 14 residues. Germline CDR1 is SGDLS and CDR2 is YYNGEE. The DNA of the CDR3 is TGTGCCAGCAGCCCCACAGACTATCGGAAGACCCAGTACTTC. It yields the protein CASSPTDYRKTQYF.

The chain employs TRBV11-2 and TRBJ2-7; D gene unclear. Deletions cut 1 base from V and 5 bases from J, with 6 bases between. The germline V gene encodes CDR1 SGHAT and CDR2 FQNNGV. The CDR3 is 12 amino acids. CDR3 in DNA: TGTGCCAGCAGCTTAGTCCCTAACGAGCAGTACTTC. Translation gives CASSLVPNEQYF.

In this sample, this clonotype turned up once. This rearrangement joins TRBV5-7 to TRBJ2-2, with D perhaps TRBD2 (5 bases). TRBV5-7 carries the ORF label, with uncertain function. The CDR3 has 13 residues. The V end lost 4 bases, the J end lost 5 bases, and 9 bases lay between the germline ends. The DNA for the CDR3 is TGTGCCAGCAGCGCCGGGGTGACCGGGGAGCTGTTTTTT. Its translation is CASSAGVTGELFF.

Points on this clonotype: A single base separates this from a much larger clone, so it may be a read error. The chain employs TRBV29-1 and TRBJ1-1; D possibly corresponds to TRBD1 (5 bases). Between the trimmed V and J ends, which lost 7 bases and 6 bases, there was a span of 18 bases. Per the germline V gene, CDR1 is SQVTM and CDR2 is ANQGSEA. This CDR3 spans 13 amino acids. CDR3 DNA: TGCAGCGCCGCGACAGAGCTGGGCGCTGAAGCTTTCTTT. This translates into CSAATELGAEAFF.

The rearrangement links TRBV29-1 to TRBJ1-1; no clear D gene. The CDR3 has 10 residues. With 3 bases removed from V and 11 bases from J, the gap between germline ends came to 10 bases. Germline CDR1 and CDR2: SQVTM and ANQGSEA. The CDR3 here is CSVESVRAFF. CDR3 sequence (DNA): TGCAGCGTTGAGAGCGTAAGGGCTTTCTTT. Based on the CDR3 plus reference TRBV29-1 and TRBJ1-1, the full variable domain is SAVISQKPSRDICQRGTSLTIQCQVDSQVTMMFWYRQQPGQSLTLIATANQGSEATYESGFVIDKFPISRPNLTFSTLTVSNMSPEDSSIYLCSVESVRAFFGQGTRLTVV.

The chain couples TRBV12-3 or TRBV12-4 to TRBJ1-1; D unclear. The CDR3 is 12 residues long. V was clipped by 2 bases and J by 11 bases, with 12 bases between them. This CDR3 is CASSLFVSLAFF. Here the CDR3 DNA reads TGTGCCAGCAGTTTATTCGTGAGTTTGGCTTTCTTT.

The chain recombines TRBV7-9 with TRBJ1-3; D is ambiguous. V lost 8 bases and J 8 bases, leaving 22 bases between the germline ends. The CDR3 is 15 residues long. Germline lookup yields CDR1 SEHNR and CDR2 FQNEAQ (reference sequence). The CDR3 sequence is CASRRNRNIGDTIYF. The CDR3 DNA reads as TGTGCCAGCCGGCGGAATCGCAATATCGGAGACACCATATATTTT.

V is TRBV11-2 and J is TRBJ2-2; no clear D gene. Germline loops: CDR1 SGHAT, CDR2 FQNNGV. Deletions cut 2 bases from V and 6 bases from J, with 7 bases between. The CDR3 spans 13 residues. The CDR3 spells CASSLLGAGELFF. CDR3 coding DNA: TGTGCCAGCAGCTTATTGGGTGCCGGGGAGCTGTTTTTT. Together with reference TRBV11-2 and TRBJ2-2, the CDR3 gives the full variable domain: EAGVAQSPRYKIIEKRQSVAFWCNPISGHATLYWYQQILGQGPKLLIQFQNNGVVDDSQLPKDRFSAERLKGVDSTLKIQPAKLEDSAVYLCASSLLGAGELFFGEGSRLTVL.

This clonotype was seen a few times. The rearrangement links TRBV20-1 to TRBJ2-7; TRBD1 matches at 8 bases. This CDR3 has 13 residues. From germline, CDR1 is DFQATT and CDR2 SNEGSKA (reference sequence). J gave up 5 bases and V 6 bases, and 9 bases lay outside the gene matches. The CDR3 coding sequence is TGCAGTGCAACCCCGGACAGGGAGAACGAGCAGTACTTC. Amino acid sequence: CSATPDRENEQYF.

J is TRBJ2-1 and V is TRBV3-1; D is possibly TRBD2 (5 bases). V lost 4 bases and J lost 0, with 10 bases in between. This CDR3 is built from 15 residues. Germline loops: CDR1 LGHDT, CDR2 YNNKEL (reference sequence). This chain's CDR3 is CASSLTISSYNEQFF. DNA for the CDR3: TGTGCCAGCAGCCTGACTATAAGCTCCTACAATGAGCAGTTCTTC.

This clonotype showed up just a few times. CDR3 bases: TGTGCCAGCAGTTTACCCGAGACTAGCGGGAAACGGTTCTTC. It specifies CASSLPETSGKRFF. The chain couples TRBV28 to TRBJ2-1; 11 bases fit TRBD2. V lost 2 bases and J lost 15; bases outside the gene matches: 9. The CDR3 has 14 amino acids. Germline CDR1 reads MDHEN; CDR2 reads SYDVKM.

Only a few counts were recorded for this clonotype. This chain connects TRBV20-1 to TRBJ1-3, with D perhaps matching TRBD1 (5 bases). The CDR3 has 13 residues. Trimming took 4 bases from V and 4 from J, leaving 11 bases between them. Germline V gene sequence: CDR1 DFQATT, CDR2 SNEGSKA (reference sequence). The CDR3 protein is CSATFDRGNTIYF. DNA for the CDR3: TGCAGTGCTACCTTTGACAGAGGAAACACCATATATTTT.

The chain recombines TRBV7-8 with TRBJ2-7; the match to TRBD1 covers 7 bases. J lost 4 bases, V lost 6 bases, and 6 bases had no gene match. Germline V lookup: CDR1 SGHVS, CDR2 FQNEAQ. The CDR3 spans 13 residues. The CDR3 protein is CASSETGLYEQYF. CDR3 nucleotides: TGTGCCAGCAGTGAGACAGGGTTGTACGAGCAGTACTTC.

This clonotype was counted a single time. The V gene is TRBV19, the J gene TRBJ1-1; the match to TRBD1 covers 10 bases. Germline CDR1 and CDR2: LNHDA and SQIVND (reference sequence). Trimming cost V 6 bases and J 1 base; bases outside gene matches: 5. The CDR3 is 15 residues long. The CDR3 sequence is CASRTGTGANTEAFF. For the CDR3, the DNA is TGTGCCAGTAGGACCGGGACAGGGGCGAACACTGAAGCTTTCTTT.

This clonotype was recorded only once. The chain recombines TRBV20-1 with TRBJ2-2; TRBD2 might be the D (6 bases). The CDR3 runs 13 residues. V lost 3 bases and J lost 4, with 9 bases in between. Germline V gene sequence: CDR1 DFQATT, CDR2 SNEGSKA (reference sequence). For the CDR3, the DNA is TGCAGTGCTAGTAGCGGCGCCACCGGGGAGCTGTTTTTT. Residues: CSASSGATGELFF.